The 10 T cell receptor beta chains below were found in one sample sequenced in a study of CD8 T cells in Susac syndrome. Random hexamers were used to reverse transcribe 0.5 to 1 ug of RNA. TCRdb re-derived calls from the immunoSEQ multiplex PCR reads in MiXCR, one entry per CDR3 protein. The sample has tens of thousands of distinct CDR3 sequences, 85% to 95% seen once. Sequencing was done on a sample of CD8+ T cells from PBMCs. Receptors originate from a human donor with Susac syndrome.

This chain uses TRBV12-3 or TRBV12-4 with TRBJ1-5, with 7 nucleotides matching TRBD1. The CDR3 consists of 15 residues. V shed 3 bases, J shed 6 bases, and the junction held 8 bases outside the gene matches. CDR3 DNA sequence: TGTGCCAGCAGTTTCCCAGGGGGATTCACTCAGCCCCAGCATTTT. It specifies CASSFPGGFTQPQHF.

The chain is built from TRBV20-1 and TRBJ2-1, with 8 bases aligning to TRBD2. Germline CDR1 reads DFQATT; CDR2 reads SNEGSKA (reference sequence). V lost 6 bases, J lost 10 bases, and 17 bases stayed unmatched. The CDR3 consists of 15 residues. The CDR3 DNA sequence: TGCAGTGCCTACACGGATAGCGGGATCACAATGGAGCAGTTCTTC. Residues: CSAYTDSGITMEQFF.

The chain is built from TRBV7-2 and TRBJ2-3, with TRBD2 matching 9 bases. Trimming took 4 bases from V and 2 from J; bases not matched to a gene: 13. The V gene's germline CDR1 is SGHTA and CDR2 FQGNSA. This CDR3 has 18 amino acids. Here the CDR3 reads CASSSRSISGSITDTQYF. CDR3 DNA: TGTGCCAGCAGCTCCAGGAGTATTAGCGGGAGTATCACAGATACGCAGTATTTT.

Written as DNA, the CDR3 is TGCGCCAGCAGCCAAGAGACCGGGACAGGGTTGGAAGATACGCAGTATTTT. Residues: CASSQETGTGLEDTQYF. The rearrangement uses TRBV4-3 and TRBJ2-3; 9 bases agree with TRBD1. The germline V gene has CDR1 LGHNA and CDR2 YSLEER. The V and J ends lost 0 bases and 5 bases, in that order; junction bases with no gene match: 9. The CDR3 is made up of 17 amino acids.

The chain couples TRBV24-1 to TRBJ2-3; 7 bases are shared with TRBD1. The CDR3 covers 15 residues. Germline V gene sequence: CDR1 KGHDR, CDR2 SFDVKD. V lost 3 bases, J lost 2 bases, and 4 bases stayed unmatched. CDR3 region: CATSDRQGPTDTQYF. The DNA of the CDR3 is TGTGCCACCAGTGATCGACAGGGACCCACAGATACGCAGTATTTT.

V and J are TRBV6-5 and TRBJ2-1, with 7 bases fitting TRBD1. Germline CDR1 reads MNHEY; CDR2 reads SVGAGI. The CDR3 sequence is 11 residues long. The V and J ends lost 6 bases and 9 bases, in that order; junction bases with no gene match: 2. Written as DNA, the CDR3 is TGTGCCAGCAGCAACAGGGGTGAGCAGTTCTTC. Translating it yields CASSNRGEQFF.

The V and J genes are TRBV29-1 and TRBJ2-7; D perhaps matches TRBD2 (6 bases). Germline V gene sequence: CDR1 SQVTM, CDR2 ANQGSEA. CDR3 length: 12 residues. The V gene lost 4 bases and the J gene lost 3 bases, with 10 bases spanning the gap. CDR3 coding DNA: TGCAGCGTTGGGCGGGATTTCTACGAGCAGTACTTC. This encodes CSVGRDFYEQYF.

This clonotype was counted once. This sequence joins TRBV27 and TRBJ1-5; D not certain. The V end lost 2 bases, the J end lost 9 bases, and 8 bases lay between the germline ends. CDR1 MNHEY and CDR2 SMNVEV come from the germline V gene (reference sequence). The CDR3 is 12 residues long. CDR3 nucleotides: TGTGCCAGCAGTTTAGCCGCGGGGCCCCAGCATTTT. Protein sequence: CASSLAAGPQHF.

V and J are TRBV7-2 and TRBJ2-3; 10 bases match TRBD1. J gave up 4 bases and V 5 bases, and 6 bases lay outside the gene matches. The CDR3 is 15 amino acids. Germline V gives CDR1 SGHTA, CDR2 FQGNSA. CDR3: CASSDRDRGPDTQYF. For the CDR3, the DNA is TGTGCCAGCAGCGACCGGGACAGGGGACCAGATACGCAGTATTTT.

The chain employs TRBV9 and TRBJ2-1, with a tentative D call TRBD1 (6 bases). V gave up 2 bases and J gave up 7 bases, with 7 bases separating them. Per germline, CDR1 SGDLS and CDR2 YYNGEE. This CDR3 has 12 amino acids. The chain's CDR3 is CASSVGQNEQFF. The DNA for the CDR3 is TGTGCCAGCAGCGTCGGACAGAATGAGCAGTTCTTC.